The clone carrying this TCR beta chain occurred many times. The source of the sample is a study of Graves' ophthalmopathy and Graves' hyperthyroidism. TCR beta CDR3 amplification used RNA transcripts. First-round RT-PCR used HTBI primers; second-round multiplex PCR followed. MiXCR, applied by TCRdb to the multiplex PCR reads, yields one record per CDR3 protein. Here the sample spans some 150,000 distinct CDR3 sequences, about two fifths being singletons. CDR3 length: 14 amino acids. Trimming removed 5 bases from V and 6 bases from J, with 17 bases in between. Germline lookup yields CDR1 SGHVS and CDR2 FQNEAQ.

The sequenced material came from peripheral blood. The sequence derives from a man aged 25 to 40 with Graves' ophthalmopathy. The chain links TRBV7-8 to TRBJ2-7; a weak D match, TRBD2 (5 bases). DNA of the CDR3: TGTGCCAGCAGCCACACAATGCGACGGGGCGAGCAGTACTTC. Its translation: CASSHTMRRGEQYF.